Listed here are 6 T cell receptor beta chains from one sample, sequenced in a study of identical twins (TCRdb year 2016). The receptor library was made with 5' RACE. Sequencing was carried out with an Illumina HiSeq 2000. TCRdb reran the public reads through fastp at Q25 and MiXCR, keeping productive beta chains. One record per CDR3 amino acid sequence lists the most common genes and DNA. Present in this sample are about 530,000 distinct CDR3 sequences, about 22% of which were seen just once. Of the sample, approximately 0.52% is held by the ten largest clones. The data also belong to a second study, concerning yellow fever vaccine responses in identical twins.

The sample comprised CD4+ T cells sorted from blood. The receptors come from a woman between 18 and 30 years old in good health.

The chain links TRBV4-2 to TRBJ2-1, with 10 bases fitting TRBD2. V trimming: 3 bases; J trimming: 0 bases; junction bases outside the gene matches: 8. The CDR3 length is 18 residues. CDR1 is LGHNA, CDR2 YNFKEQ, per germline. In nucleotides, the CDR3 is TGTGCCAGCAGCCATCCTCTAGCGGGGGCCATCTCCTACAATGAGCAGTTCTTC. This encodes CASSHPLAGAISYNEQFF.

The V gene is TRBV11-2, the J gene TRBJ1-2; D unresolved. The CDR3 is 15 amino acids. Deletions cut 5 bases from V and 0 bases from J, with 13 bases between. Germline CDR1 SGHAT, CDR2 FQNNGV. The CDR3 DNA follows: TGTGCCAGCAGCGACCGGACGGATGCTAACTATGGCTACACCTTC. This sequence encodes CASSDRTDANYGYTF.

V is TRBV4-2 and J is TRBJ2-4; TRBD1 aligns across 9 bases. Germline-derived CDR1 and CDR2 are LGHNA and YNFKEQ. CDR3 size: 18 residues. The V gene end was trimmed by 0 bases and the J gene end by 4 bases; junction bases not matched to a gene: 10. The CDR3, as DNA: TGTGCCAGCAGCCAAGATTGGGGACAGGGAGGGAAGAAAAACATTCAGTACTTC. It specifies CASSQDWGQGGKKNIQYF.

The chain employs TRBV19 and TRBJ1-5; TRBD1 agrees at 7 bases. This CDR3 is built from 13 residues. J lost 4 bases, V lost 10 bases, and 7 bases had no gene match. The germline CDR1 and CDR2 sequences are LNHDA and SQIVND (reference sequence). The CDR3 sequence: CATKGQINQPQHF. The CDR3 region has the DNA TGTGCCACCAAGGGACAGATTAATCAGCCCCAGCATTTT.

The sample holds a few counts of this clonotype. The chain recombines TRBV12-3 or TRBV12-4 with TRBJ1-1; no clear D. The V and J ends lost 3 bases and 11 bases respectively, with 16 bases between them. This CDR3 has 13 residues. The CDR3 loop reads CASSLVGSSEAFF. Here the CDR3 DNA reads TGTGCCAGCAGTTTGGTGGGGTCCTCGGAGGCTTTCTTT.

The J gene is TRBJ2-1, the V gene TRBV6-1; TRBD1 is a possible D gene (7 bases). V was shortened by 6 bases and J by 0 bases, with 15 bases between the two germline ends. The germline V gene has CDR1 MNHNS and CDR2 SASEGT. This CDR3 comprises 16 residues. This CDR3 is CASSMEGASSYNEQFF. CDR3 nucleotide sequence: TGTGCCAGCAGCATGGAGGGGGCGAGCTCCTACAATGAGCAGTTCTTC.